Listed here are 3 T cell receptor beta chains from one sample, sequenced in a study of blood T cells in healthy people across ages. A sample-barcoded 5' primer and a J-beta primer mix were used in a second PCR of about 7 to 11 cycles. Using its own MiXCR run on the 5' RACE reads, TCRdb lists one record per CDR3 protein. The data contain 800,000 to 950,000 distinct CDR3 sequences, roughly 29% of them seen just once; the ten biggest clones take up about 10%. This sample also belongs to another study, concerning T cells of mothers and their children.

Sequencing used blood. These receptors all stem from a woman between 40 and 55 years old in good health.

On this clonotype: A read error may explain this, as a much larger clone is one base away. This chain connects TRBV20-1 to TRBJ2-1; possibly TRBD1 for D (7 bases). This CDR3 is built from 13 residues. Germline V lookup: CDR1 DFQATT, CDR2 SNEGSKA (reference sequence). The CDR3 bases are TGCAGTGTTACACAGGGGACTTACATTGAGCAGTTCTTC. Translation: CSVTQGTYIEQFF.

The CDR3 sequence is CSVGGQINTEAFF. The CDR3 DNA follows: TGCAGCGTTGGGGGACAAATTAACACTGAAGCTTTCTTT. This chain connects TRBV29-1 to TRBJ1-1; D may be TRBD1 (6 bases). The CDR3 spans 13 residues. V lost 4 bases, J lost 2 bases, and 11 bases lay in between. From germline, CDR1 is SQVTM and CDR2 ANQGSEA.

This rearrangement joins TRBV9 to TRBJ2-3; 8 bases agree with TRBD2. This CDR3 comprises 16 residues. The germline V gene has CDR1 SGDLS and CDR2 YYNGEE. The trim removed 3 bases at V and 2 bases at J, leaving 8 bases unmatched. The CDR3 DNA follows: TGTGCCAGCAGCGGCGAGCGGGGGAGGCACACAGATACGCAGTATTTT. This translates into CASSGERGRHTDTQYF.